The present entry profiles one T cell receptor (beta chain) with its context. Its antigen remains undetermined. No per-base quality is available; no much larger clone lies one base away. Enrolling through a virtual design, the prospective study's participants ranged in age from roughly 18 to 95 years and lived across 24 United States geographic areas. In the prospective study, participants were assigned to cohorts based on the clinical history participants reported in a screening survey and a study questionnaire. For ImmuneRACE Cohort 3, a participant was defined as recovered based on two consecutive negative NP/OP PCR tests, clearance by a healthcare professional, or resolution of symptoms. Mobile phlebotomists in the prospective study collected whole blood, serum and a nasopharyngeal or oropharyngeal swab from every participant. Over an approximately 2-month period, participants in the prospective study had the option of providing additional blood draws and questionnaires. Prospective study blood samples were shipped either frozen or at room temperature before DNA extraction.

This sample is part of a study of blood T cell repertoires in COVID-19 (dated by TCRdb to about 2020). For the study in its entirety: Samples covering the acute and convalescent phases of COVID-19 were provided by collaborators in the United States, Italy and Spain. The prospective study material was composed of cDNA or gDNA derived from T cells, B-cell-depleted T cells, or PBMCs. Subjects who had been exposed to COVID-19, were actively infected with it, or had recovered from it provided the deeply sampled blood TCRbeta repertoires that made up the dataset. The repertoires were released in a freely available public database intended as a resource for research on the immune response to SARS-CoV-2. Samples came from the ongoing ImmuneRACE study (first 160 participants) plus 1,254 subjects from 6 global collaborators. Nearly every sample came with metadata listing a de-identified subject ID, COVID-19 status, age in years and sex. Where HLA class I and class II types were available, the types were taken from metadata supplied by the sample provider, not from assay-based typing.

What the research found in general, with its limitations: Clinical and demographic metadata were provided uncurated, with the amount varying by source and participant.

As encoded in the germline V gene, CDR1 is MDHEN while CDR2 is SYDVKM. Between the V and J ends, shortened by 10 bases and 0 bases respectively, the junction contains 10 bases. The CDR3 starts with the cysteine, ends with the phenylalanine, and has 13 residues. Only the CDR3 region is kept as DNA, spanning 39 bases read in frame from base 1. TCRbeta CDR3 regions were amplified from genomic DNA by means of the immunoSEQ Assay, a bias-controlled multiplex PCR. The authors' pipeline ran thus. Nucleated cell counts per sample were estimated from amplification of reference gene primers within the assay. Sequence reads were collapsed and filtered to measure the absolute abundance of every unique TCRbeta CDR3 rearrangement. For each sample, productive Simpson clonality was calculated as the square root of Simpson's diversity index over productive rearrangements. The immuneACCESS repertoire file appears here via TCRdb, limited to in-frame rearrangements. These files lack a portion of the clones; in checked studies, under half of the deficit traces to unresolved V genes, and the cause of the others is not known. Clonal size and the V and J genes are those of that table, whereas D and trimming came from the DNA. For this sample the table gives a few hundred thousand clones, of which under 90% were detected only once. About 4.2% of the sample belongs to the ten largest clones.

The chain is made from TRBV28 and TRBJ1-5; the D gene is not confidently resolved. Sequencing input: PBMCs or T cells enriched from blood (not recorded which). This sequence was found in a man aged 25-40 years who had recovered from COVID-19. The DNA reads as follows: TGTGCCATCGACTCGAATAGCAATCAGCCCCAGCATTTT. It specifies CAIDSNSNQPQHF.